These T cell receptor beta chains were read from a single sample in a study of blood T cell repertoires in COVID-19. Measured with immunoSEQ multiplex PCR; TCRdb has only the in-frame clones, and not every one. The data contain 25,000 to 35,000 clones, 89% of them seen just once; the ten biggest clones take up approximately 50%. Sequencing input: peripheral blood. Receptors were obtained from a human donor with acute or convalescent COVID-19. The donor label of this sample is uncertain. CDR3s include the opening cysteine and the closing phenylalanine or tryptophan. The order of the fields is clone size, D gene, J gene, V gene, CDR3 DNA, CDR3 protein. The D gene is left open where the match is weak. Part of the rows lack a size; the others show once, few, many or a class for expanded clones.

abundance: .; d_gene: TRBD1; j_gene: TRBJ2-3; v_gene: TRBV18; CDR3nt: TGTGCCAGCTCACCACAGACAGGGGCCGCAGATACGCAGTATTTT; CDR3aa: CASSPQTGAADTQYF
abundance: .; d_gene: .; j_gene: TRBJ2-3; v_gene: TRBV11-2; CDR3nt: TGTGCCAGCAGCCAAGGGGGGGGCCCAGATACGCAGTATTTT; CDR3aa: CASSQGGGPDTQYF
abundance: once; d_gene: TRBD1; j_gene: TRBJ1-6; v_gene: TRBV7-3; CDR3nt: TGTGCCAGCAGTCACGGACAGGAAAATTCACCCCTCCACTTT; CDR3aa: CASSHGQENSPLHF
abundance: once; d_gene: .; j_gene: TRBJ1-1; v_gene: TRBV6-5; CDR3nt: TGTGCCGGAAGGAGGGCAGCCGAAGGAAACACTGAAGCTTTCTTT; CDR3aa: CAGRRAAEGNTEAFF
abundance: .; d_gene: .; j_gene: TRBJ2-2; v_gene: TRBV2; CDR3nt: TGTGCCAGCAGGAAGGGGGAAACCGGGGAGCTGTTTTTT; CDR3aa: CASRKGETGELFF
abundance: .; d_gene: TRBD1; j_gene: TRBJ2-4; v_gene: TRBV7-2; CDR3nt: TGTGCCAGCAGCCCTCCGACAGGGGCCAAAAACATTCAGTACTTC; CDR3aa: CASSPPTGAKNIQYF
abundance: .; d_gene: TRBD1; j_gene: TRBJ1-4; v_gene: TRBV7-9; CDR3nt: TGTGCCAGCAAGGGGACAGCTGAAAAACTGTTTTTT; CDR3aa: CASKGTAEKLFF
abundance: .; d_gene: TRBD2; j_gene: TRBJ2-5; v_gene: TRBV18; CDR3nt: TGTGCCAGCTCACCACCTAGCGGGGGCCAAGAGACCCAGTACTTC; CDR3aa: CASSPPSGGQETQYF
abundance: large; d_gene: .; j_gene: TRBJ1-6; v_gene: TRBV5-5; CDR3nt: TGTGCCAGCAGCTCCTTCGGCGGCCGAACATTATCGGCCCTCCACTTT; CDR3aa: CASSSFGGRTLSALHF
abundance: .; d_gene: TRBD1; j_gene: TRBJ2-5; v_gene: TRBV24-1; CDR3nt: TGTGCCACCAGTGACCCGCGGACAGGAAAAGAGACCCAGTACTTC; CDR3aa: CATSDPRTGKETQYF
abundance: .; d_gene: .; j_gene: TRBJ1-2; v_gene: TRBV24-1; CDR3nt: TGTGCCACCAGTGATTTGGGGCAGGTTCGTGGCTACACCTTC; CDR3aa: CATSDLGQVRGYTF
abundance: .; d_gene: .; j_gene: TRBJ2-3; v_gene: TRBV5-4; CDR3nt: TGTGCCAGCAGCTTGGTACTACTGGGCACAGATACGCAGTATTTT; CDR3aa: CASSLVLLGTDTQYF
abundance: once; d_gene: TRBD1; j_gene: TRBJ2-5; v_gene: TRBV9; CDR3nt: TGTGCCAGCAGCGTAGCCGGGACAGGGGTTCAAGAGACCCAGTACTTC; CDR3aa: CASSVAGTGVQETQYF
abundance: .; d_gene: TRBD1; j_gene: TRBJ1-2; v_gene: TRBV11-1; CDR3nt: TGTGCCAGCAGCTTATGGACAGGGAATGGCTACACCTTC; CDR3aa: CASSLWTGNGYTF
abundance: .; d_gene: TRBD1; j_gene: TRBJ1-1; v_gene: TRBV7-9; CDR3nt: TGTGCCAGCAGCTATCGACAGGGCCTAGAAAACACTGAAGCTTTCTTT; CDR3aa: CASSYRQGLENTEAFF
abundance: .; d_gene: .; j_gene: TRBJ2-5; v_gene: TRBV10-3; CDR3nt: TGTGCCAACAGGGATAGCGGCCAAGAGACCCAGTACTTC; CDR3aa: CANRDSGQETQYF